The source of this TCR beta chain is a study of cytomegalovirus exposure and HLA in healthy donors. Broader study findings: It was assumed in the presence/absence analyses that sequencing depth was roughly uniform across donors. An analysis that was carried out later associated fewer than 20,000 TCR beta sequences with HLA alleles at 0.05 false discovery rate. A previous analysis found most TCR beta V segments productive roughly 87% or roughly 30% of the time.

13 Jbeta primers and 60 Vbeta primers were used for the PCR. Clones were sequenced by immunoSEQ multiplex PCR, and TCRdb holds only the in-frame ones, with some missing. This table holds a few hundred thousand clones, under 90% found once. As to this clone: The antigen is unknown.

This CDR3 has 16 residues. Trimming left V 4 bases short and J 2 bases short, with 19 bases between. Germline lookup yields CDR1 SGDLS and CDR2 YYNGEE. V gene TRBV9 combines with J gene TRBJ2-7; D remains ambiguous. This clonotype originated in a girl aged 2 to 10 in good health and CMV-seronegative. Source material: PBMCs. Written as DNA, the CDR3 is TGTGCCAGCAGCCGTAACTTCTTGGGCAATCCCTACGAGCAGTACTTC. Translation gives CASSRNFLGNPYEQYF.